This TCR beta chain appears in the sequencing data of a study of cytomegalovirus exposure and HLA in healthy donors. Study findings and constraints: The study designated 150 to 200 TCR beta chains cytomegalovirus-associated.

This PCR relied on a set of 60 Vbeta primers and 13 Jbeta primers. Only in-frame clones appear in the TCRdb table, and some are missing; sequencing was by immunoSEQ multiplex PCR. The table records around 170,000 clones, around 76% of them present only once. Germline CDR1 LNHDA, CDR2 SQIVND (reference sequence). The CDR3 covers 14 residues. V lost 7 bases and J lost 5, with 17 bases in between. This clone has just a few counts. The antigen is undetermined. This rearrangement joins TRBV19 to TRBJ2-5; the D gene is possibly TRBD2 (5 bases). The sequence was obtained from a woman in her thirties in good health and CMV-seropositive. Sequencing was carried out using PBMCs. CDR3 DNA sequence: TGTGCCAGTAACCCTAAGGGAGAGTGGGAGACCCAGTACTTC. Amino acids: CASNPKGEWETQYF.